A single sample gave rise to the 27 T cell receptor beta chains below, sequenced in a study of beta chain features in type 1 diabetes. The isolated RNA, all of it, was reverse transcribed, so expressed TCRB transcripts were what got sequenced. Measured with immunoSEQ multiplex PCR; TCRdb has only the in-frame clones, and not every one. This sample has about 260,000 clones, with around 21% found just once. Broader study findings: Shorter TCRB CDR3s, moderately but significantly so, marked every one of the four CD4+ subsets in Type 1 diabetes patients.

The antigens of these receptors remain unknown. Source material: naive CD4+ T cells from blood. These receptors were collected from a woman aged 40 to 49 with type 1 diabetes.

The chain recombines TRBV29-1 with TRBJ2-3, with D possibly being TRBD2 (6 bases). This CDR3 has 14 amino acids. Per germline, CDR1 SQVTM and CDR2 ANQGSEA. Trimming removed 4 bases at V and 2 bases at J, with 13 bases between. The CDR3 is CSVVGTGSTDTQYF. The CDR3, as DNA: TGCAGCGTTGTGGGGACTGGTTCCACAGATACGCAGTATTTT.

The chain carries TRBV5-4 and TRBJ2-2, with TRBD1 identical over 7 bases. V lost 3 bases to trimming and J lost 5 bases; unmatched junction nucleotides: 10. There are 16 residues in the CDR3. Per germline, CDR1 SGHNT and CDR2 YYREEE (reference sequence). The CDR3 loop is CASSSGQERLTGELFF. CDR3 in DNA: TGTGCCAGCAGCTCTGGACAGGAGAGGCTAACCGGGGAGCTGTTTTTT.

This clone showed up just a few times. The rearrangement links TRBV29-1 to TRBJ1-2; 7 bases are shared with TRBD1. The V gene end was trimmed by 6 bases and the J gene end by 0 bases; junction bases not matched to a gene: 7. In germline, CDR1 is SQVTM, CDR2 ANQGSEA. CDR3 length: 14 amino acids. CDR3 amino acids: CSVSPGGTNYGYTF. CDR3 DNA: TGCAGCGTCTCTCCAGGGGGAACTAACTATGGCTACACCTTC.

The rearrangement links TRBV6-6 to TRBJ2-5, with TRBD2 matching 8 bases. The trim removed 5 bases at V and 5 bases at J, leaving 4 bases unmatched. This CDR3 has 13 residues. Germline lookup yields CDR1 MNHNY and CDR2 SVGAGI (reference sequence). The CDR3 nucleotides are TGTGCCAGCAGTCCGTTAGCGGGGGAGACCCAGTACTTC. Translating gives CASSPLAGETQYF.

The CDR3 DNA is TGTGCCAGCAGCTCCAGACAGGGACCGGGGGAGCAGTACTTC. Its translation: CASSSRQGPGEQYF. The J gene is TRBJ2-7, the V gene TRBV7-2; 7 bases match TRBD1. Trimming at V came to 4 bases and at J to 7 bases, leaving 10 bases not matched to a gene. CDR3 length: 14 amino acids. Per the germline V gene, CDR1 is SGHTA and CDR2 is FQGNSA.

This clone was observed a few times. The genes are TRBV6-1 and TRBJ2-1; the match to TRBD1 covers 7 bases. V was clipped by 3 bases and J by 0 bases; unmatched bases: 5. The length of the CDR3 is 16 residues. Germline values: CDR1 MNHNS, CDR2 SASEGT. The CDR3 DNA reads TGTGCCAGCAGTGATGGGACAGCCAGCTCCTACAATGAGCAGTTCTTC. This codes for CASSDGTASSYNEQFF.

J is TRBJ2-2 and V is TRBV18, with 7 bases fitting TRBD1. CDR3 length: 13 amino acids. Trimming at V came to 3 bases and at J to 6 bases, leaving 1 base not matched to a gene. CDR1 and CDR2 from the germline V gene are KGHSH and LQKENI. In DNA form, the CDR3 reads TGTGCCAGCTCACCCGGGACAGCCGGGGAGCTGTTTTTT. This translates into CASSPGTAGELFF.

This chain joins TRBV30 and TRBJ1-4; D gene uncertain. The germline gives CDR1 GTSNPN, CDR2 SVGIG (reference sequence). The CDR3 is made up of 15 amino acids. With 1 base removed from V and 2 bases from J, the gap between germline ends came to 11 bases. The CDR3 here is CAWSAPTRTNEKLFF. DNA of the CDR3: TGTGCCTGGAGTGCCCCGACACGCACTAATGAAAAACTGTTTTTT.

This clone was seen a few times. The rearrangement uses TRBV5-6 and TRBJ1-2; 8 nucleotides match TRBD1. In germline, CDR1 is SGHDT, CDR2 YYEEEE. V shed 4 bases, J shed 5 bases, and the junction held 10 bases outside the gene matches. The CDR3 spans 15 residues. The CDR3, as DNA: TGTGCCAGCAGCCCTCCTGGACAGGGAGGGTATGGCTACACCTTC. Translation gives CASSPPGQGGYGYTF.

This chain uses TRBV6-6 with TRBJ2-5; 9 nucleotides match TRBD2. This CDR3 comprises 13 residues. Germline CDR1 is MNHNY and CDR2 is SVGAGI (reference sequence). J lost 7 bases, V lost 6 bases, and 6 bases had no gene match. CDR3 sequence reads: CASSSSGVGTQYF. For the CDR3, the DNA is TGTGCCAGCAGCTCTAGCGGGGTTGGGACCCAGTACTTC.

The V gene is TRBV18, the J gene TRBJ1-1, with TRBD1 identical over 7 bases. The V and J ends lost 6 bases and 4 bases, in that order; junction bases with no gene match: 8. Germline V gives CDR1 KGHSH, CDR2 LQKENI. The CDR3 sequence is 14 residues long. The CDR3 here is CASSPTGMGTEAFF. CDR3 in DNA: TGTGCCAGCTCTCCGACAGGGATGGGCACTGAAGCTTTCTTT.

This clone came up a few times. The chain carries TRBV9 and TRBJ2-1; the match to TRBD2 covers 7 bases. Germline V gene lookup returns CDR1 SGDLS and CDR2 YYNGEE. The CDR3 runs 15 residues. The trim removed 2 bases at V and 6 bases at J, leaving 8 bases unmatched. The CDR3 here is CASSVTQTGGNEQFF. The CDR3 DNA sequence: TGTGCCAGCAGCGTTACCCAAACGGGGGGCAATGAGCAGTTCTTC.

The sample holds a few counts of this clone. This sequence joins TRBV18 and TRBJ2-6, with 7 bases lining up with TRBD2. The germline gives CDR1 KGHSH, CDR2 LQKENI. This CDR3 region has 17 residues. Germline trimming cut 2 bases from V and 0 bases from J; bases unmatched to any gene: 4. CDR3 residues: CASSPSGTSSGANVLTF. The CDR3 DNA reads as TGTGCCAGCTCACCAAGCGGGACGAGCTCTGGGGCCAACGTCCTGACTTTC.

This clone was counted only a few times. The gene calls are TRBV9 and TRBJ2-7; 7 nucleotides match TRBD2. Trimming took 0 bases from V and 7 from J; bases not matched to a gene: 10. The CDR3 totals 15 residues. The germline V gene encodes CDR1 SGDLS and CDR2 YYNGEE. In DNA form, the CDR3 reads TGTGCCAGCAGCGTAGGAGGGACTACGCCTGGGGAGCAGTACTTC. Translating it yields CASSVGGTTPGEQYF.

In its sample, this clone was seen a few times. This chain connects TRBV4-3 to TRBJ2-7; TRBD1 agrees at 7 bases. The CDR3 is 16 amino acids. J was trimmed by 2 bases and V by 0 bases; bases with no gene match: 7. Germline V gene sequence: CDR1 LGHNA, CDR2 YSLEER. The DNA for the CDR3 is TGCGCCAGCAGCCAAGAGGGGACAGCCGGGCCCTACGAGCAGTACTTC. Translating it yields CASSQEGTAGPYEQYF.

This clone was detected a few times. This chain uses TRBV5-4 with TRBJ1-6; D possibly corresponds to TRBD1 (5 bases). The germline gives CDR1 SGHNT, CDR2 YYREEE (reference sequence). V lost 4 bases and J 0 bases, leaving 8 bases between the germline ends. The length of the CDR3 is 15 residues. In DNA, the CDR3 is TGTGCCAGCAGCCCAGACAGCTCCTATAATTCACCCCTCCACTTT. Protein sequence: CASSPDSSYNSPLHF. Filled out from reference TRBV5-4 and TRBJ1-6, the complete variable domain reads ETGVTQSPTHLIKTRGQQVTLRCSSQSGHNTVSWYQQALGQGPQFIFQYYREEENGRGNFPPRFSGLQFPNYSSELNVNALELDDSALYLCASSPDSSYNSPLHFGNGTRLTVT.

This clone showed up just a few times. The chain employs TRBV29-1 and TRBJ1-1; 7 bases are a match to TRBD1. The CDR3 spans 14 residues. CDR1 SQVTM and CDR2 ANQGSEA come from the germline V gene. Germline trimming cut 0 bases from V and 7 bases from J; bases unmatched to any gene: 8. CDR3 DNA: TGCAGCGTTGAAGACCCCGGACAGGAGATTGAAGCTTTCTTT. Encoded protein: CSVEDPGQEIEAFF.

The gene calls are TRBV5-1 and TRBJ1-5, with a weak D call TRBD1 (6 bases). Trimming shortened V by 0 bases and J by 3 bases, and 10 bases separated the two germline ends. Germline values: CDR1 SGHRS, CDR2 YFSETQ. The CDR3 is 15 residues long. The CDR3 spells CASSLETGDNQPQHF. The CDR3, as DNA: TGCGCCAGCAGCTTGGAGACAGGCGACAATCAGCCCCAGCATTTT.

This chain uses TRBV5-1 with TRBJ2-1, with TRBD1 matching 9 bases. The CDR3 runs 15 residues. Per the germline V gene, CDR1 is SGHRS and CDR2 is YFSETQ. Trimming cost V 4 bases and J 9 bases; bases outside gene matches: 11. In DNA form, the CDR3 reads TGCGCCAGCAGCACGGAGGGGACAGGGTTGGGTGAGCAGTTCTTC. Its protein product is CASSTEGTGLGEQFF.

This clone was seen a few times. This chain uses TRBV7-2 with TRBJ2-7, with D perhaps matching TRBD2 (6 bases). V was cut by 1 base and J by 1 base, with 11 bases left in between. Per the germline V gene, CDR1 is SGHTA and CDR2 is FQGNSA. The CDR3 is 15 residues long. The CDR3 loop is CASSLDGGRSYEQYF. DNA of the CDR3: TGTGCCAGCAGCTTAGACGGGGGACGGTCCTACGAGCAGTACTTC.

The chain employs TRBV2 and TRBJ2-3; 9 positions agree with TRBD2. The CDR3 extends over 15 amino acids. With V trimmed by 6 bases and J by 2 bases, 6 bases remained unmatched. Germline lookup yields CDR1 SNHLY and CDR2 FYNNEI. For the CDR3, the DNA is TGTGCCAGCAGAGTGACTAGCGGCCCCACAGATACGCAGTATTTT. The encoded protein is CASRVTSGPTDTQYF.

The J gene is TRBJ2-1, the V gene TRBV30; 12 nucleotides align to TRBD1. The CDR3 has 12 residues. J gave up 13 bases and V 3 bases, and 4 bases lay outside the gene matches. Looked up from germline, CDR1 is GTSNPN and CDR2 is SVGIG (reference sequence). CDR3 sequence (DNA): TGTGCCTGGAGGGGGACAGGGGGCAATCAGTTCTTC. Its protein is CAWRGTGGNQFF.

This sequence joins TRBV29-1 and TRBJ2-7; tentative D call: TRBD1 (6 bases). Per the germline V gene, CDR1 is SQVTM and CDR2 is ANQGSEA. V dropped 6 bases and J dropped 2 bases, with 11 bases sitting between them. The CDR3 sequence is 12 residues long. Here the CDR3 reads CSVVTGTYEQYF. CDR3 nucleotides: TGCAGCGTCGTGACAGGAACCTACGAGCAGTACTTC.

The chain joins TRBV30 to TRBJ2-7, with TRBD1 as a possible D gene (5 bases). This CDR3 spans 14 amino acids. The V end was cut by 5 bases, the J end by 2 bases, with 16 bases between. Germline-derived CDR1 and CDR2 are GTSNPN and SVGIG (reference sequence). CDR3 coding DNA: TGTGCCTGGCTTGGGTATCAGGGTCCCTACGAGCAGTACTTC. Amino acids: CAWLGYQGPYEQYF.

The V gene is TRBV5-1, the J gene TRBJ1-1; weak D call: TRBD1 (5 bases). Deletions cut 4 bases from V and 3 bases from J, with 10 bases between. Germline CDR1 and CDR2: SGHRS and YFSETQ. The CDR3 runs to 13 residues. The CDR3: CASSVSRDTEAFF. The CDR3 DNA is TGCGCCAGCAGCGTCAGCAGGGACACTGAAGCTTTCTTT.

The chain carries TRBV27 and TRBJ2-1, with 7 bases fitting TRBD1. The V and J ends lost 5 bases and 2 bases, in that order; junction bases with no gene match: 12. CDR1 is MNHEY and CDR2 is SMNVEV in the germline V gene (reference sequence). The CDR3 extends over 17 amino acids. The CDR3 sequence is CASSPGNRGPTYNEQFF. CDR3 nucleotides: TGTGCCAGCAGTCCGGGTAACAGGGGTCCCACCTACAATGAGCAGTTCTTC.

This clone has more than one count but fewer than ten. The V gene is TRBV6-5, the J gene TRBJ1-6; D remains ambiguous. From germline, CDR1 is MNHEY and CDR2 SVGAGI. V was shortened by 0 bases and J by 0 bases, with 6 bases between the two germline ends. This CDR3 comprises 16 residues. The CDR3 loop reads CASSYSPDSYNSPLHF. The CDR3 bases are TGTGCCAGCAGTTACTCCCCAGACTCCTATAATTCACCCCTCCACTTT.